In this sample, the clone carrying this TCR beta chain turned up many times. TCRdb re-derived calls from the PCR reads in MiXCR, one entry per CDR3 protein. The table has around 470,000 distinct CDR3 sequences, about 22% seen once. This entry comes from a study of molecular identifiers for immune sequencing clone quantification. V was shortened by 0 bases and J by 3 bases, with 16 bases between the two germline ends. CDR1 and CDR2 (germline): LGHNA, YSLEER. CDR3 length: 17 residues. Source material: naive CD8+ T cells from blood, with Jurkat cell RNA spiked in. Subset specified: FACS-sorted CD8+CD4-CCR7+CD45RA+ naive T cells. The clonotype originates from a human donor in good health. Some libraries in this study had Jurkat cell RNA spiked in. V is TRBV4-3 and J is TRBJ2-3; a weak D match, TRBD1 (5 bases). CDR3 DNA sequence: TGCGCCAGCAGCCAAGATCCGACAGTAGGGTGTACAGATACGCAGTATTTT. This gives the protein CASSQDPTVGCTDTQYF.